One sample yielded the 18 T cell receptor beta chains listed below, sequenced in a study of blood T cell repertoires in COVID-19. Profiling relied on immunoSEQ multiplex PCR, and the TCRdb table lists in-frame clones only, not all of them. The sample records about 160,000 clones, 87% being singletons. The specimen was PBMCs or T cells enriched from blood (not recorded which). The receptors shown here come from a woman between 40 and 50 years old who had been exposed to COVID-19.

The genes are TRBV11-2 and TRBJ2-3; the match to TRBD2 covers 7 bases. The length of the CDR3 is 15 residues. The germline V gene encodes CDR1 SGHAT and CDR2 FQNNGV. V lost 3 bases and J lost 2; bases outside the gene matches: 5. The CDR3 reads CASSFVGGFTDTQYF. The DNA of the CDR3 is TGTGCCAGCAGCTTCGTGGGAGGGTTCACAGATACGCAGTATTTT.

The rearrangement uses TRBV5-1 and TRBJ2-1, with 10 nucleotides matching TRBD2. Germline V lookup: CDR1 SGHRS, CDR2 YFSETQ. The CDR3 sequence is 13 residues long. V lost 3 bases, J lost 10 bases, and 4 bases stayed unmatched. The CDR3 nucleotides are TGCGCCAGCAGCTCCGGGACTAGCGAGGAGCAGTTCTTC. This gives the protein CASSSGTSEEQFF.

A word on this clone: The junction and the germline gene differ at one end; a read error may be behind it. The chain combines TRBV6-5 with TRBJ2-5; 7 nucleotides align to TRBD1. The CDR3 length is 14 residues. In germline, CDR1 is MNHEY, CDR2 SVGAGI. The CDR3 bases are TGTGCCAGCAGCCCAACTCGACAGGGAACGGCAGTGGACTTC. Translation: CASSPTRQGTAVDF.

The V gene is TRBV7-9, the J gene TRBJ2-1; 13 bases agree with TRBD2. The V gene end was trimmed by 4 bases and the J gene end by 7 bases; junction bases not matched to a gene: 10. This CDR3 has 17 residues. Germline V CDR1 and CDR2: SEHNR, FQNEAQ (reference sequence). CDR3 nucleotides: TGTGCCAGCAGCTCATCTCGACTAGCGGGGGGCCCTAATGAGCAGTTCTTC. It translates to CASSSSRLAGGPNEQFF.

The J gene is TRBJ1-2, the V gene TRBV5-1, with a weak D call TRBD1 (5 bases). V dropped 4 bases and J dropped 5 bases, with 12 bases sitting between them. The CDR3 sequence is 13 residues long. CDR1 is SGHRS and CDR2 is YFSETQ in the germline V gene. This CDR3 is CASSQDIGYGYTF. As DNA, the CDR3 is TGCGCCAGCAGCCAGGACATCGGTTATGGCTACACCTTC.

The chain employs TRBV6-2 or TRBV6-3 and TRBJ2-3; TRBD1 matches at 7 bases. With 5 bases clipped from V and 4 bases from J, the junction kept 12 bases outside the gene matches. Germline V gene data show CDR1 as MNHEY and CDR2 as SVGEGT. CDR3 size: 16 residues. The CDR3 DNA reads TGTGCCAGCAGTAGGACCGGGACAGTCGGCGCAGATACGCAGTATTTT. The encoded protein is CASSRTGTVGADTQYF.

The rearrangement links TRBV28 to TRBJ2-1; TRBD2 might be the D (5 bases). V was cut by 6 bases and J by 5 bases, with 5 bases left in between. This CDR3 comprises 11 residues. The germline gives CDR1 MDHEN, CDR2 SYDVKM. The CDR3 DNA reads TGTGCCAGCAGGGGAGACAATGAGCAGTTCTTC. Its protein is CASRGDNEQFF.

The V call is TRBV9, the J call TRBJ1-1; D may be TRBD1 (6 bases). This CDR3 has 17 residues. V was cut by 5 bases and J by 4 bases, with 24 bases left in between. CDR1 and CDR2 from the germline V gene are SGDLS and YYNGEE. The CDR3 sequence: CASSLYGGLGESTEAFF. CDR3 nucleotides: TGTGCCAGCAGTTTGTACGGGGGGCTTGGGGAATCCACTGAAGCTTTCTTT. Using reference TRBV9 and TRBJ1-1 for the parts outside the CDR3, the full variable domain is DSGVTQTPKHLITATGQRVTLRCSPRSGDLSVYWYQQSLDQGLQFLIQYYNGEERAKGNILERFSAQQFPDLHSELNLSSLELGDSALYFCASSLYGGLGESTEAFFGQGTRLTVV.

The rearrangement uses TRBV9 and TRBJ1-3, with 7 bases matching TRBD1. After removal of 3 bases from V and 3 bases from J, the junction contained 3 bases not matched to a gene. The CDR3 has 14 amino acids. Germline CDR1 is SGDLS and CDR2 is YYNGEE. The CDR3 coding sequence is TGTGCCAGCAGCGCACAGGGGTTTGGAAACACCATATATTTT. Encoded protein: CASSAQGFGNTIYF.

The chain uses TRBV18 and TRBJ2-1, with TRBD1 identical over 9 bases. Germline V CDR1 and CDR2: KGHSH, LQKENI. V trimming: 2 bases; J trimming: 14 bases; junction bases outside the gene matches: 4. The CDR3 is 12 residues long. The CDR3 loop reads CASSPAGQGEFF. CDR3 nucleotides: TGTGCCAGCTCACCAGCGGGACAGGGAGAGTTCTTC.

This clone was seen only once. The chain joins TRBV4-1 to TRBJ2-1, with 11 bases matching TRBD2. In germline, CDR1 is MGHRA, CDR2 YSYEKL. Trimming at V came to 1 base and at J to 3 bases, leaving 5 bases not matched to a gene. The CDR3 sequence is 17 residues long. This CDR3 is CASSQVILAGGYNEQFF. The CDR3 DNA reads as TGCGCCAGCAGCCAAGTAATTCTAGCGGGGGGCTACAATGAGCAGTTCTTC.

The V and J genes are TRBV15 and TRBJ2-3, with D tentatively TRBD2 (6 bases). V shed 4 bases and J shed 1 base, with 12 bases lying between them. Germline CDR1 reads LNHNV; CDR2 reads YYDKDF (reference sequence). This CDR3 is 15 amino acids long. The CDR3 nucleotides read TGTGCCACCAGCACGCGGGGTGACGGCACAGATACGCAGTATTTT. This encodes CATSTRGDGTDTQYF.

The V and J genes are TRBV19 and TRBJ1-2, with 8 bases lining up with TRBD1. Germline V CDR1 and CDR2: LNHDA, SQIVND (reference sequence). The CDR3 covers 16 residues. Germline trimming cut 5 bases from V and 5 bases from J; bases unmatched to any gene: 13. CDR3 region: CASSVPGQDYGYGYTF. The CDR3 region has the DNA TGTGCCAGTAGTGTGCCGGGACAGGATTACGGTTATGGCTACACCTTC.

This clone has just a few counts. V usage is TRBV5-1 and J usage is TRBJ1-6; D gene ambiguous. Germline V gives CDR1 SGHRS, CDR2 YFSETQ. This CDR3 spans 13 amino acids. V lost 5 bases and J 7 bases, leaving 10 bases between the germline ends. CDR3 bases: TGCGCCAGCAGGAGTGCCATGAATTCACCCCTCCACTTT. Translated, it gives CASRSAMNSPLHF. Using reference TRBV5-1 and TRBJ1-6 for the parts outside the CDR3, the full variable domain is KAGVTQTPRYLIKTRGQQVTLSCSPISGHRSVSWYQQTPGQGLQFLFEYFSETQRNKGNFPGRFSGRQFSNSRSEMNVSTLELGDSALYLCASRSAMNSPLHFGNGTRLTVT.

The chain employs TRBV28 and TRBJ2-1, with D uncertain. The ends were cut back, 3 bases at V and 4 bases at J, with 10 bases in the middle. CDR3 length equals 14 residues. Germline V gene data show CDR1 as MDHEN and CDR2 as SYDVKM. In nucleotides, the CDR3 is TGTGCCAGCAGTTTTGGCTTCGAATACAATGAGCAGTTCTTC. Encoded protein: CASSFGFEYNEQFF.

The chain uses TRBV29-1 and TRBJ1-2; TRBD1 matches 9 bases. Germline-derived CDR1 and CDR2 are SQVTM and ANQGSEA. The V segment lost 7 bases and the J segment 0 bases; nucleotides outside the gene matches: 9. The CDR3 loop spans 15 amino acids. The CDR3 sequence is CSARTGAVSNYGYTF. For the CDR3, the DNA is TGCAGCGCACGGACAGGGGCCGTTTCTAACTATGGCTACACCTTC.

CDR3 protein: CASSPTKRSYNEQFF. DNA of the CDR3: TGTGCCAGCTCGCCGACGAAGAGGAGTTACAATGAGCAGTTCTTC. The chain joins TRBV18 to TRBJ2-1; D gene unclear. Trimming cost V 6 bases and J 4 bases, with 16 bases left between them. The CDR3 loop spans 15 amino acids. Germline V CDR1 and CDR2: KGHSH, LQKENI.

The chain joins TRBV12-3 or TRBV12-4 to TRBJ1-2; maybe TRBD1 (5 bases). The CDR3 is made up of 12 amino acids. V was cut by 1 base and J by 8 bases, with 8 bases left in between. The CDR3 nucleotides read TGTGCCAGCAGTTTAGGGGGCCGCGGCTACACCTTC. Translating it yields CASSLGGRGYTF.